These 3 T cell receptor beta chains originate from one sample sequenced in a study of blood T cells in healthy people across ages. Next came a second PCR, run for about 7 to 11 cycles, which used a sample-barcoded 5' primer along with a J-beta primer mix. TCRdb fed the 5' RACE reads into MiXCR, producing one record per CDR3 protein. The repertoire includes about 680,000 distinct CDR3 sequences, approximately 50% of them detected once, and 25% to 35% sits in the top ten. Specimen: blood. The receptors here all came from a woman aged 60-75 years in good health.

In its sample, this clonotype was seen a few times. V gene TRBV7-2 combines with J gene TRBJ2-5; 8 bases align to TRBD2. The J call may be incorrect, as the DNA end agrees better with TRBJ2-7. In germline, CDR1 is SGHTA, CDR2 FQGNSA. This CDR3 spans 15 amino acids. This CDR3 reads CASSLHGGGSYEQYF. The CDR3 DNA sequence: TGTGCCAGCAGCCTCCACGGGGGGGGCTCCTACGAGCAGTACTTC.

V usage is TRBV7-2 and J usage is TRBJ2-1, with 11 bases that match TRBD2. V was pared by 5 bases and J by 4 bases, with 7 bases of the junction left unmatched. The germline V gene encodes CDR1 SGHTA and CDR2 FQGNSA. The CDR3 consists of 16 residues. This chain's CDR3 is CASSHMGLAVYNEQFF. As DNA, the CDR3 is TGTGCCAGCAGCCACATGGGACTAGCGGTTTACAATGAGCAGTTCTTC.

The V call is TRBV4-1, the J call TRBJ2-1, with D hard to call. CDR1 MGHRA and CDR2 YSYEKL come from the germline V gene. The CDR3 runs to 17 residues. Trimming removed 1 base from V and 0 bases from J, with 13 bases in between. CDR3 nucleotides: TGCGCCAGCAGCCAAGGAGTCTACCAATTCTCCTACAATGAGCAGTTCTTC. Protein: CASSQGVYQFSYNEQFF.